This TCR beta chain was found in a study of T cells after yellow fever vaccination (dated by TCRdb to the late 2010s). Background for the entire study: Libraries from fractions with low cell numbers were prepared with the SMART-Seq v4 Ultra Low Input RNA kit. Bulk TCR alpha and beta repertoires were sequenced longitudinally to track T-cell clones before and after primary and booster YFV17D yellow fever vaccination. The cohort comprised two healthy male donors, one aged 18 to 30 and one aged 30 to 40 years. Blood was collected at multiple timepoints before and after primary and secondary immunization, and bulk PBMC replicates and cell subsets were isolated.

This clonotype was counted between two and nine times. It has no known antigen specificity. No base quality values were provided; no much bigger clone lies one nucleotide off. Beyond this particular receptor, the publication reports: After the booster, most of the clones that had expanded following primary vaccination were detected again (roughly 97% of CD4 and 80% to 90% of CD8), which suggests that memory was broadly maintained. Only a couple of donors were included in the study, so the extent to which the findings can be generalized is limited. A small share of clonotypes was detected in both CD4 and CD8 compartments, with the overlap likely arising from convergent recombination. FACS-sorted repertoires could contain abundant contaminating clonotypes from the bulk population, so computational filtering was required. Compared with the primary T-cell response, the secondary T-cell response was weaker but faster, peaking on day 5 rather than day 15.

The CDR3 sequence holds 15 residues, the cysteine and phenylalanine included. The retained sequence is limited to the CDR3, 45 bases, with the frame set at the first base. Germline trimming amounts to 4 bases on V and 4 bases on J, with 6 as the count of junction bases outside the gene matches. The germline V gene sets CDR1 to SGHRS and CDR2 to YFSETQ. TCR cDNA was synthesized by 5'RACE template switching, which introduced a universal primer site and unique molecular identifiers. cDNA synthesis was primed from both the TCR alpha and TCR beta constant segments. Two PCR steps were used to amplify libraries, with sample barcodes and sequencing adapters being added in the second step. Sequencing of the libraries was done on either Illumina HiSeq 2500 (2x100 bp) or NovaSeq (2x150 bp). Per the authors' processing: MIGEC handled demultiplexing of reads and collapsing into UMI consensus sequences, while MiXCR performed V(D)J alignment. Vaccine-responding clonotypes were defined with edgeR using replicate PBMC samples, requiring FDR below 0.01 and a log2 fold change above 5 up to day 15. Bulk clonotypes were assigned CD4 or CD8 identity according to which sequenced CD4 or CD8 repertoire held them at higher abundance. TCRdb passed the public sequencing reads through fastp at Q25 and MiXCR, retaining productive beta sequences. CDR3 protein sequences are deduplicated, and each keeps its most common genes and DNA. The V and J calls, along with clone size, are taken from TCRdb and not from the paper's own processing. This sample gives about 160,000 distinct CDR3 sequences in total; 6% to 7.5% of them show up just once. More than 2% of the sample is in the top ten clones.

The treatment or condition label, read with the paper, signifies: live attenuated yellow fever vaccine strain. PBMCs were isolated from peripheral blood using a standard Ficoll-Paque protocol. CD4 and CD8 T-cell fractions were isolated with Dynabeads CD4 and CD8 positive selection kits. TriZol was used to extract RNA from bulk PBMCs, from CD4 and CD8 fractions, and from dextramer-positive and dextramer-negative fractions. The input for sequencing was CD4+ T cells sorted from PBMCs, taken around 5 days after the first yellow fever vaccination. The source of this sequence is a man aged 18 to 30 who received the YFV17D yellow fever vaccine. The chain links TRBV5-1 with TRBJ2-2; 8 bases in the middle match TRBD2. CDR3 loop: CASSPGGAPTGELFF. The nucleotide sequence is TGCGCCAGCAGCCCGGGGGGGGCCCCCACCGGGGAGCTGTTTTTT.